Below are 21 T cell receptor beta chains sequenced from a single sample in a study of T cells in Graves' hyperthyroidism and ophthalmopathy. The CDR3 regions of TCR beta were amplified from RNA transcripts. First-round RT-PCR with HTBI primers amplified the TCR CDR3 region. TCRdb independently ran MiXCR on the multiplex PCR reads; one entry per CDR3 protein. The sample lists approximately 520,000 distinct CDR3 sequences; around 20% were seen once. What was sequenced was blood. The receptors come from a man between 18 and 29 years old with Graves' hyperthyroidism.

The sample holds many counts of this clonotype. The chain uses TRBV7-2 and TRBJ2-5, with no clear D. The CDR3 is made up of 14 amino acids. Deletions cut 0 bases from V and 6 bases from J, with 11 bases between. Germline CDR1 is SGHTA and CDR2 is FQGNSA. CDR3 residues: CASSLAGSRKTQYF. The DNA of the CDR3 is TGTGCCAGCAGCTTAGCCGGTAGCAGGAAGACCCAGTACTTC.

The table lists this clonotype with many counts. The V gene is TRBV6-5, the J gene TRBJ1-6, with TRBD1 matching 7 bases. The ends lost 1 base at V and 12 bases at J; junction bases unmatched: 3. CDR1 MNHEY and CDR2 SVGAGI come from the germline V gene. This CDR3 has 13 amino acids. The CDR3 DNA reads TGTGCCAGCAGTTACTTTACAGGGGAACCCCTCCACTTT. This translates into CASSYFTGEPLHF.

At least ten counts were recorded for this clonotype. This chain uses TRBV6-1 with TRBJ1-5; 9 bases map to TRBD1. CDR1 and CDR2 from the germline V gene are MNHNS and SASEGT. The J segment lost 2 bases and the V segment lost 7 bases, leaving 6 bases of the junction unmatched. The CDR3 runs 15 residues. The DNA for the CDR3 is TGTGCCAGCACCGACCGGACAGGGGGCAATCAGCCCCAGCATTTT. Its translation is CASTDRTGGNQPQHF.

This clonotype turned up a few times. The rearrangement links TRBV19 to TRBJ1-2; D is undetermined. Germline assignment: CDR1 LNHDA and CDR2 SQIVND (reference sequence). V gave up 4 bases and J gave up 0 bases, with 9 bases separating them. The CDR3 is 14 amino acids. The CDR3 bases are TGTGCCAGTAGTACAGACGGCACTAACTATGGCTACACCTTC. This sequence encodes CASSTDGTNYGYTF.

This clonotype was picked up many times. This chain uses TRBV5-1 with TRBJ1-2, with 9 bases fitting TRBD1. Germline V gene sequence: CDR1 SGHRS, CDR2 YFSETQ. V lost 7 bases and J lost 2; bases outside the gene matches: 9. This CDR3 has 15 amino acids. The DNA of the CDR3 is TGCGCCAGCTCTGCCCGGGGACAGGGAAACTATGGCTACACCTTC. Translated: CASSARGQGNYGYTF. Using reference TRBV5-1 and TRBJ1-2 for the parts outside the CDR3, the full variable domain is KAGVTQTPRYLIKTRGQQVTLSCSPISGHRSVSWYQQTPGQGLQFLFEYFSETQRNKGNFPGRFSGRQFSNSRSEMNVSTLELGDSALYLCASSARGQGNYGYTFGSGTRLTVV.

Many counts were recorded for this clonotype. This chain joins TRBV28 and TRBJ1-1; D is uncertain. V was trimmed by 2 bases and J by 4 bases, leaving 11 bases between them. Germline lookup yields CDR1 MDHEN and CDR2 SYDVKM. The CDR3 has 14 amino acids. This CDR3 is CASSLTRVGTEAFF. In nucleotides, the CDR3 is TGTGCCAGCAGTTTAACGAGGGTGGGCACTGAAGCTTTCTTT.

This clonotype was seen at least ten times. The V call is TRBV2, the J call TRBJ2-7; D not resolved. The CDR3 runs to 14 residues. The germline V and J ends were trimmed by 5 bases and 2 bases, with 13 bases remaining between them. CDR1 SNHLY and CDR2 FYNNEI come from the germline V gene. The CDR3 bases are TGTGCCAGCAGTCACGACTGGCCTACCTACGAGCAGTACTTC. Translation: CASSHDWPTYEQYF.

This clonotype was counted ten times or more. V gene TRBV9 combines with J gene TRBJ1-1; possibly TRBD1 for D (5 bases). Germline V gene data show CDR1 as SGDLS and CDR2 as YYNGEE. V lost 4 bases to trimming and J lost 1 base, with 11 bases between them. The CDR3 extends over 14 amino acids. The CDR3: CASSPDGGNTEAFF. DNA of the CDR3: TGTGCCAGCAGCCCTGACGGGGGGAACACTGAAGCTTTCTTT.

This chain uses TRBV6-5 with TRBJ2-2, with TRBD2 as a possible D gene (6 bases). Trimming cost V 2 bases and J 5 bases, with 9 bases left between them. Germline V gene data show CDR1 as MNHEY and CDR2 as SVGAGI. The CDR3 contains 14 residues. The CDR3 reads CASSYPAGTGELFF. The CDR3 nucleotides read TGTGCCAGCAGTTACCCGGCGGGAACCGGGGAGCTGTTTTTT.

The chain joins TRBV30 to TRBJ1-2, with D perhaps matching TRBD1 (5 bases). Per the germline V gene, CDR1 is GTSNPN and CDR2 is SVGIG (reference sequence). The CDR3 runs to 13 residues. The ends were cut back, 3 bases at V and 5 bases at J, with 13 bases in the middle. This chain's CDR3 is CAWSRDQGYGYTF. The CDR3 coding sequence is TGTGCCTGGAGCCGAGACCAGGGATATGGCTACACCTTC.

This clonotype was seen a single time. CDR3 in amino acids: CASSGVMNTEAFF. For the CDR3, the DNA is TGTGCCAGCAGTGGTGTCATGAACACTGAAGCTTTCTTT. The rearrangement uses TRBV6-1 and TRBJ1-1; D is ambiguous. CDR1 MNHNS and CDR2 SASEGT come from the germline V gene. The CDR3 has 13 residues. Trimming removed 4 bases at V and 0 bases at J, with 6 bases between.

This rearrangement joins TRBV6-2 or TRBV6-3 to TRBJ2-1; D unresolved. The CDR3 sequence is 13 residues long. Deletions cut 7 bases from V and 2 bases from J, with 9 bases between. The germline V gene has CDR1 MNHEY and CDR2 SVGEGT. CDR3 sequence: CASTPDPYNEQFF. CDR3 DNA: TGTGCCAGCACCCCGGATCCCTACAATGAGCAGTTCTTC.

There are many counts of this clonotype. This chain joins TRBV30 and TRBJ2-2, with a tentative D call TRBD1 (5 bases). The CDR3 loop spans 14 amino acids. CDR1 is GTSNPN, CDR2 SVGIG, per germline (reference sequence). V lost 0 bases and J 7 bases, leaving 12 bases between the germline ends. The CDR3 DNA sequence: TGTGCCTGGAGTGTCGGGCAGGGTAACGGGGAGCTGTTTTTT. This codes for CAWSVGQGNGELFF.

This clonotype was seen a few times. This chain connects TRBV4-1 to TRBJ1-2; D is unresolved. Trimming removed 3 bases from V and 8 bases from J, with 16 bases in between. Germline CDR1 MGHRA, CDR2 YSYEKL. CDR3 length: 14 residues. The CDR3 sequence: CASSQPGEGGGYTF. The CDR3 region has the DNA TGCGCCAGCAGCCAGCCCGGCGAAGGAGGAGGCTACACCTTC.

The chain links TRBV11-1 to TRBJ2-2; 8 positions agree with TRBD1. The ends lost 5 bases at V and 4 bases at J; junction bases unmatched: 9. The CDR3 consists of 16 residues. Germline V gene data show CDR1 as SGHAT and CDR2 as FQDESV (reference sequence). CDR3 nucleotide sequence: TGTGCCAGCAGCGACGGGGCAGGGGGCAGCACCGGGGAGCTGTTTTTT. It specifies CASSDGAGGSTGELFF.

This clonotype was observed at least ten times. The chain combines TRBV12-3 or TRBV12-4 with TRBJ1-2; 7 bases align to TRBD1. The CDR3 covers 13 residues. Germline trimming cut 6 bases from V and 9 bases from J; bases unmatched to any gene: 10. CDR3 in amino acids: CASSPGTAMSYTF. CDR3 nucleotide sequence: TGTGCCAGCAGCCCCGGGACAGCTATGAGCTACACCTTC.

This chain links TRBV20-1 with TRBJ2-7, with D maybe TRBD2 (6 bases). The CDR3 is 14 amino acids. V was pared by 5 bases and J by 1 base, with 15 bases between. Germline values: CDR1 DFQATT, CDR2 SNEGSKA (reference sequence). The CDR3 coding sequence is TGCAGTGCTGACGAGGGGAGGTTATCCTACGAGCAGTACTTC. Its protein product is CSADEGRLSYEQYF.

The chain employs TRBV12-3 or TRBV12-4 and TRBJ2-5, with D possibly being TRBD2 (6 bases). The CDR3 contains 14 residues. The V gene lost 5 bases and the J gene lost 0 bases, with 10 bases spanning the gap. The CDR3 nucleotides read TGTGCCAGCAGTCCTGGGGACTACCAAGAGACCCAGTACTTC. Its translation is CASSPGDYQETQYF.

The chain joins TRBV12-3 or TRBV12-4 to TRBJ2-7, with D hard to call. CDR3 length equals 13 residues. Trimming stripped 3 bases from V and 3 bases from J, with 9 bases between. The CDR3 spells CASSFNSDYEQYF. CDR3 DNA sequence: TGTGCCAGCAGTTTCAACAGCGACTACGAGCAGTACTTC.

The CDR3 DNA is TGTGCCAGCAGGGTGCTAGCGGGTAGGAACGAGCAGTACTTC. Its translation: CASRVLAGRNEQYF. J is TRBJ2-7 and V is TRBV28, with 8 bases that match TRBD2. CDR3 size: 14 residues. CDR1 is MDHEN and CDR2 is SYDVKM in the germline V gene. The ends lost 6 bases at V and 5 bases at J; junction bases unmatched: 9.

Ten or more counts support this clonotype. V usage is TRBV7-4 and J usage is TRBJ1-2; no reliable D call. V gave up 1 base and J gave up 1 base, with 13 bases separating them. This CDR3 has 16 amino acids. Germline assignment: CDR1 SGHVT and CDR2 SQSDAQ. The CDR3 DNA sequence: TGTGCCAGCAGCTTAGAATCGCAGGTGTGTAACTATGGCTACACCTTC. It yields the protein CASSLESQVCNYGYTF.